This T cell receptor beta chain was retrieved from a study of CD8 T cells in Susac syndrome. Blood CD8+ and CD4+ T cells underwent high-throughput TCR beta sequencing. Reverse transcription of roughly 0.5 to 1 ug RNA used random hexamers. TCRdb analysed the immunoSEQ multiplex PCR reads with MiXCR anew, one entry per CDR3 protein. This sample carries 160,000 or so distinct CDR3 sequences, about 94% of them seen once, and the ten largest clones take 0.2% to 0.25%. CDR3 length: 12 residues. Per germline, CDR1 SQVTM and CDR2 ANQGSEA. The ends were cut back, 2 bases at V and 15 bases at J, with 17 bases in the middle.

This clonotype was obtained from a human donor with multiple sclerosis. The material sequenced was CD8+ T cells from PBMCs. The V gene is TRBV29-1, the J gene TRBJ1-3, with D maybe TRBD1 (5 bases). In DNA form, the CDR3 reads TGCAGCGTTGAATTAAGCCAGGGATGGGAATATTTT. Translation gives CSVELSQGWEYF.